The 30 T cell receptor beta chains in this list originate from one sample, sequenced in a study of T cells in Graves' hyperthyroidism and ophthalmopathy. Amplification targeted TCR beta CDR3 regions from RNA transcripts. A first-round RT-PCR of the TCR CDR3 used the HTBI primer set. TCRdb independently ran MiXCR on the multiplex PCR reads; one entry per CDR3 protein. The top ten hold 14% of the sample, which has a few hundred thousand distinct CDR3 sequences, 15% to 18% seen once. The sequenced sample consisted of blood. All receptors come from a woman aged 18-29 years with Graves' hyperthyroidism.

The sample holds many counts of this clonotype. V gene TRBV7-9 combines with J gene TRBJ1-5; TRBD1 agrees at 7 bases. Germline V lookup: CDR1 SEHNR, CDR2 FQNEAQ (reference sequence). The CDR3 runs 17 residues. V shed 3 bases, J shed 2 bases, and the junction held 10 bases outside the gene matches. CDR3 sequence: CASSFPHGQVGNQPQHF. As DNA, the CDR3 is TGTGCCAGCAGCTTCCCCCATGGACAGGTGGGCAATCAGCCCCAGCATTTT.

This clonotype was picked up a small number of times. The V gene is TRBV9, the J gene TRBJ1-2; D not certain. Looked up from germline, CDR1 is SGDLS and CDR2 is YYNGEE. V lost 3 bases, J lost 1 base, and 13 bases lay in between. The CDR3 runs to 15 residues. The CDR3 here is CASSERETLNYGYTF. CDR3 coding DNA: TGTGCCAGCAGCGAGAGGGAGACCCTTAACTATGGCTACACCTTC.

This clonotype was recorded many times. The chain has TRBV20-1 and TRBJ2-3, with 7 nucleotides matching TRBD2. This CDR3 has 13 residues. Losses at the gene ends were 3 bases for V and 6 bases for J; bases not matched to a gene: 6. CDR1 DFQATT and CDR2 SNEGSKA come from the germline V gene (reference sequence). In nucleotides, the CDR3 is TGCAGTGCTAGCTCGACTAGCTCGGATACGCAGTATTTT. Protein product: CSASSTSSDTQYF.

CDR3 region: CASSGQKVYEQYF. The DNA of the CDR3 is TGCGCCAGCAGCGGACAGAAGGTCTACGAGCAGTACTTC. V gene TRBV5-1 combines with J gene TRBJ2-7, with a tentative D call TRBD1 (6 bases). V was clipped by 4 bases and J by 3 bases, with 11 bases between them. The CDR3 runs 13 residues. CDR1 SGHRS and CDR2 YFSETQ come from the germline V gene.

This clonotype was seen only a few times. CDR3 bases: TGCGCCAGCAGCCAAGATACGGGACAGGGCCATCAGCCCCAGCATTTT. Amino acids: CASSQDTGQGHQPQHF. The chain is built from TRBV4-3 and TRBJ1-5; 9 bases match TRBD1. The germline V gene has CDR1 LGHNA and CDR2 YSLEER. The CDR3 contains 16 residues. V shed 0 bases and J 5 bases; nucleotides not matched to a gene: 5.

CDR3 amino acids: CATSRYTSTDTQYF. In nucleotides, the CDR3 is TGTGCCACCAGCAGATATACTAGCACAGATACGCAGTATTTT. The V call is TRBV15, the J call TRBJ2-3; no firm D call. The V end lost 2 bases, the J end lost 0 bases, and 6 bases lay between the germline ends. This CDR3 contains 14 residues. Germline V gene lookup returns CDR1 LNHNV and CDR2 YYDKDF (reference sequence).

This clonotype was seen only a few times. This chain links TRBV24-1 with TRBJ2-1, with D perhaps TRBD1 or TRBD2 (5 bases each). The V end was cut by 5 bases, the J end by 10 bases, with 17 bases between. CDR1 KGHDR and CDR2 SFDVKD come from the germline V gene. This CDR3 comprises 14 residues. CDR3 nucleotides: TGTGCCACCAGTGGAGGGACCGGAATCCGGGAGCAGTTCTTC. Encoded protein: CATSGGTGIREQFF.

Here the CDR3 DNA reads TGTGCCAGTAAGAGTCCGACCGAGACCGGGGAGCTGTTTTTT. It codes for CASKSPTETGELFF. V and J are TRBV19 and TRBJ2-2; D uncertain. The CDR3 loop spans 14 amino acids. CDR1 is LNHDA and CDR2 is SQIVND in the germline V gene (reference sequence). The V gene lost 7 bases and the J gene lost 5 bases, with 14 bases spanning the gap.

This clonotype was seen a few times. V is TRBV7-2 and J is TRBJ2-7; 10 bases are a match to TRBD2. This CDR3 comprises 15 residues. From germline, CDR1 is SGHTA and CDR2 FQGNSA. V lost 4 bases, J lost 7 bases, and 10 bases stayed unmatched. CDR3 sequence reads: CASSSKRGGLWEQYF. In nucleotides, the CDR3 is TGTGCCAGCAGCTCAAAGCGGGGGGGCCTGTGGGAGCAGTACTTC.

This clonotype was recorded a few times. This rearrangement joins TRBV13 to TRBJ2-7, with 7 nucleotides matching TRBD2. The CDR3 is made up of 14 amino acids. The V gene end was trimmed by 0 bases and the J gene end by 5 bases; junction bases not matched to a gene: 4. CDR1 is PRHDT and CDR2 is FYEKMQ in the germline V gene (reference sequence). The DNA for the CDR3 is TGTGCCAGCAGCTTAGGCCGGGGGGAGAACGAGCAGTACTTC. It is translated as CASSLGRGENEQYF.

A few counts support this clonotype. This CDR3 is CASSTLGLDRYANYGYTF. The CDR3 DNA is TGTGCCAGCAGTACTCTAGGTCTGGACAGATACGCTAACTATGGCTACACCTTC. V gene TRBV28 combines with J gene TRBJ1-2; TRBD1 might be the D (6 bases). V lost 5 bases to trimming and J lost 0 bases, with 22 bases between them. CDR3 length: 18 residues. Germline V gene data show CDR1 as MDHEN and CDR2 as SYDVKM.

This clonotype has ten or more counts. This chain connects TRBV20-1 to TRBJ2-5; tentatively, D is TRBD2 (6 bases). V lost 7 bases and J lost 3, with 15 bases in between. The CDR3 length is 13 residues. CDR1 and CDR2 from the germline V gene are DFQATT and SNEGSKA (reference sequence). The CDR3 is CSGVIAEKETQYF. The DNA for the CDR3 is TGCAGTGGAGTGATAGCGGAGAAAGAGACCCAGTACTTC.

In this sample, this clonotype turned up a few times. The chain has TRBV5-1 and TRBJ1-3; 8 positions match TRBD1. There are 17 residues in the CDR3. Germline V gives CDR1 SGHRS, CDR2 YFSETQ. V lost 2 bases, J lost 2 bases, and 9 bases stayed unmatched. The CDR3 spells CASSFQRTGTPGNTIYF. In nucleotides, the CDR3 is TGCGCCAGCAGCTTTCAGAGGACAGGGACTCCTGGAAACACCATATATTTT.

Many counts were recorded for this clonotype. The rearrangement links TRBV15 to TRBJ1-1; D ambiguous. The CDR3 is made up of 15 amino acids. CDR1 is LNHNV and CDR2 is YYDKDF in the germline V gene (reference sequence). Trimming took 0 bases from V and 0 from J, leaving 8 bases between them. The chain's CDR3 is CATSRDRVMNTEAFF. The CDR3 DNA reads TGTGCCACCAGCAGAGATCGAGTCATGAACACTGAAGCTTTCTTT.

Ten or more counts support this clonotype. The chain uses TRBV6-1 and TRBJ2-1; TRBD1 matches at 7 bases. The CDR3 contains 12 residues. Germline values: CDR1 MNHNS, CDR2 SASEGT. CDR3 DNA: TGTACGGTTCAGACAGGGCCAGATGAGCAGTTCTTC. Amino acids: CTVQTGPDEQFF.

V gene TRBV7-3 combines with J gene TRBJ1-3; a possible D gene is TRBD1 (5 bases). In germline, CDR1 is SGHTA, CDR2 FQGTGA. The CDR3 contains 18 residues. Trimming pared 5 bases from V and 2 bases from J, leaving 22 bases between. Written as DNA, the CDR3 is TGTGCCAGCAGCCCTAGGGGTCGTCCGGATAACGCTGGAAACACCATATATTTT. This gives the protein CASSPRGRPDNAGNTIYF.

The chain joins TRBV5-1 to TRBJ1-5; possibly TRBD1 for D (5 bases). Trimming shortened V by 0 bases and J by 0 bases, and 7 bases separated the two germline ends. The CDR3 covers 15 residues. Germline CDR1 is SGHRS and CDR2 is YFSETQ. This CDR3 is CASSLAGTSNQPQHF. In nucleotides, the CDR3 is TGCGCCAGCAGCTTGGCCGGGACTAGCAATCAGCCCCAGCATTTT. The whole variable domain, filled in from reference TRBV5-1 and TRBJ1-5, reads KAGVTQTPRYLIKTRGQQVTLSCSPISGHRSVSWYQQTPGQGLQFLFEYFSETQRNKGNFPGRFSGRQFSNSRSEMNVSTLELGDSALYLCASSLAGTSNQPQHFGDGTRLSIL.

This clonotype was seen at least ten times. The chain links TRBV12-3 or TRBV12-4 to TRBJ2-2; D is uncertain. This CDR3 region has 20 residues. V lost 4 bases to trimming and J lost 4 bases, with 28 bases between them. The CDR3: CASSSPSEHPYDIGTGELFF. Here the CDR3 DNA reads TGTGCCAGCAGTTCCCCGTCGGAGCACCCCTACGATATAGGCACCGGGGAGCTGTTTTTT.

The chain joins TRBV28 to TRBJ2-2, with TRBD2 matching 7 bases. The CDR3 length is 17 residues. The ends lost 8 bases at V and 4 bases at J; junction bases unmatched: 16. Germline loops: CDR1 MDHEN, CDR2 SYDVKM. Written as DNA, the CDR3 is TGTGCCAGCCATCTGGGAGGGGCGGGCCCGAGCACCGGGGAGCTGTTTTTT. Translation gives CASHLGGAGPSTGELFF.

This clonotype was detected many times. The chain recombines TRBV29-1 with TRBJ1-5; TRBD1 is a possible D gene (6 bases). Germline CDR1 SQVTM, CDR2 ANQGSEA. This CDR3 has 13 amino acids. Trimming took off 5 bases at V and 7 bases at J, with 15 bases between the two ends. The CDR3 loop reads CSVQTGPRQPQHF. CDR3 coding DNA: TGCAGCGTTCAAACAGGGCCTCGGCAGCCCCAGCATTTT.

This clonotype was recorded a few times. J is TRBJ2-5 and V is TRBV6-2 or TRBV6-3, with D uncertain. Germline V CDR1 and CDR2: MNHEY, SVGEGT. CDR3 length: 11 residues. Trimming took 11 bases from V and 2 from J, leaving 9 bases between them. The CDR3 loop reads CAVRGQETQYF. The CDR3 DNA sequence: TGTGCCGTGCGTGGACAAGAGACCCAGTACTTC.

A few counts support this clonotype. The CDR3 DNA is TGTGCCAGCAGTTTCCGGGACAGGAGCACAGATACGCAGTATTTT. Amino acids: CASSFRDRSTDTQYF. This sequence joins TRBV27 and TRBJ2-3; 8 nucleotides align to TRBD1. J was trimmed by 0 bases and V by 3 bases; bases with no gene match: 2. The CDR3 has 15 residues. Per the germline V gene, CDR1 is MNHEY and CDR2 is SMNVEV (reference sequence).

Of note for this clonotype: Since a much larger clone is just one base distant, this may be a read error. V and J are TRBV20-1 and TRBJ2-1; D gene ambiguous. From germline, CDR1 is DFQATT and CDR2 SNEGSKA (reference sequence). This CDR3 spans 13 amino acids. In DNA, the CDR3 is TGCAGTGCTTCGGCAGAGAGTTACAATGAGCGGTTCTTC. It translates to CSASAESYNERFF.

This clonotype was seen many times. The gene calls are TRBV28 and TRBJ2-1; 8 bases are shared with TRBD2. The CDR3 is 17 amino acids. Germline CDR1 is MDHEN and CDR2 is SYDVKM. Trimming at V came to 6 bases and at J to 3 bases, leaving 13 bases not matched to a gene. CDR3 nucleotides: TGTGCCAGCAGGACGGATTGGGGTAGCGGGAACTACAATGAGCAGTTCTTC. Protein sequence: CASRTDWGSGNYNEQFF.

This clonotype was seen ten or more times. The chain carries TRBV6-1 and TRBJ2-3; the D gene is possibly TRBD1 (6 bases). The CDR3 runs 15 residues. The V gene lost 6 bases and the J gene lost 3 bases, with 16 bases spanning the gap. The germline gives CDR1 MNHNS, CDR2 SASEGT. CDR3 sequence reads: CASRLQGLGTDTQYF. CDR3 nucleotides: TGTGCCAGCAGGCTACAGGGTCTAGGGACAGATACGCAGTATTTT.

Comments on this clonotype: A much larger clone lies a single base off, so this may be a read error. The rearrangement uses TRBV11-3 and TRBJ2-1; unclear D gene. Germline CDR1 and CDR2: SGHNT and YENEEA. CDR3 length equals 14 residues. The CDR3 spells CASSLDAPSNGQFF. The CDR3 region has the DNA TGTGCCAGCAGCTTAGACGCCCCCAGTAATGGGCAGTTCTTC.

V and J are TRBV20-1 and TRBJ2-7; no clear D gene. This CDR3 has 15 amino acids. Germline V gene lookup returns CDR1 DFQATT and CDR2 SNEGSKA (reference sequence). V was shortened by 0 bases and J by 2 bases, with 14 bases between the two germline ends. CDR3 residues: CSARDRDTWAYEQYF. For the CDR3, the DNA is TGCAGTGCTAGAGATCGCGACACCTGGGCCTACGAGCAGTACTTC.

This clonotype has just a few counts. The rearrangement joins TRBV27 to TRBJ2-1; the match to TRBD2 covers 11 bases. CDR3 length: 18 residues. V shed 3 bases and J 7 bases; nucleotides not matched to a gene: 14. From germline, CDR1 is MNHEY and CDR2 SMNVEV (reference sequence). CDR3 DNA: TGTGCCAGCAGTTTTCAAGTAGGTCTAGCGGGAGGATCGAATGAGCAGTTCTTC. It codes for CASSFQVGLAGGSNEQFF.

This clonotype was picked up many times. The chain uses TRBV9 and TRBJ1-4, with TRBD1 identical over 7 bases. CDR1 and CDR2 (germline): SGDLS, YYNGEE. The CDR3 sequence is 15 residues long. The junction had 7 bases not matched to a gene; V was cut back by 0 bases and J by 8 bases. The CDR3 DNA follows: TGTGCCAGCAGCGTAGCGGGGACAGTACTAGAAAAACTGTTTTTT. This sequence encodes CASSVAGTVLEKLFF.

In this sample, this clonotype turned up a few times. The genes are TRBV5-1 and TRBJ2-7, with 12 nucleotides matching TRBD2. Germline V lookup: CDR1 SGHRS, CDR2 YFSETQ. The J segment lost 2 bases and the V segment lost 3 bases, leaving 3 bases of the junction unmatched. This CDR3 is 15 amino acids long. The CDR3 DNA is TGCGCCAGCAGCTCGCGGACTAGCGGGACCTACGAGCAGTACTTC. Its translation: CASSSRTSGTYEQYF.